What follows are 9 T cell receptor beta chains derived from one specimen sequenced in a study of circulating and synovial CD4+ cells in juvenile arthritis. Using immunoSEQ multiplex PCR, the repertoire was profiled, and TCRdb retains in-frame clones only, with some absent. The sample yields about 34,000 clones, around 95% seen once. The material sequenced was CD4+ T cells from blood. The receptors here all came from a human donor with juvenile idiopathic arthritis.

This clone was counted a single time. In DNA form, the CDR3 reads TGTGCCAGCACCTCGGACAGGACCCGTATGTGGCCCCAGCATTTT. Protein: CASTSDRTRMWPQHF. The chain uses TRBV28 and TRBJ1-5, with TRBD1 matching 7 bases. Germline V CDR1 and CDR2: MDHEN, SYDVKM. After removal of 7 bases from V and 9 bases from J, the junction contained 15 bases not matched to a gene. The CDR3 length is 15 residues.

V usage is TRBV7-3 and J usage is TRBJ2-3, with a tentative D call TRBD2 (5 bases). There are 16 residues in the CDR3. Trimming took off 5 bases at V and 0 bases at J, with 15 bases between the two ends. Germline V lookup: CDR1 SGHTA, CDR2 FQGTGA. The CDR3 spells CASSQRAGSSTDTQYF. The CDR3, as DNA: TGTGCCAGCAGCCAAAGGGCGGGTTCGAGCACAGATACGCAGTATTTT. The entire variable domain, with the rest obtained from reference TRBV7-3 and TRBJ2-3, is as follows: GAGVSQTPSNKVTEKGKYVELRCDPISGHTALYWYRQSLGQGPEFLIYFQGTGAADDSGLPNDRFFAVRPEGSVSTLKIQRTERGDSAVYLCASSQRAGSSTDTQYFGPGTRLTVL.

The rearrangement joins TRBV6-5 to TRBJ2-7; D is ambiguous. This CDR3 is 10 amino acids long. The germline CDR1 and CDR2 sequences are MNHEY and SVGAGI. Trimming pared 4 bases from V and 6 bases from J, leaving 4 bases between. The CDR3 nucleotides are TGTGCCAGCAGTTTCGGCGAGCAGTACTTC. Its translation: CASSFGEQYF.

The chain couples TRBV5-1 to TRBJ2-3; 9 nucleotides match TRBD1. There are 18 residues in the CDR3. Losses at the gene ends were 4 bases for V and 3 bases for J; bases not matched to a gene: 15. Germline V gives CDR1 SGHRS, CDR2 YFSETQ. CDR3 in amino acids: CASSNRDRVVLRTDTQYF. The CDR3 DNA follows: TGCGCCAGCAGCAACCGGGACAGGGTAGTGCTTAGAACAGATACGCAGTATTTT.

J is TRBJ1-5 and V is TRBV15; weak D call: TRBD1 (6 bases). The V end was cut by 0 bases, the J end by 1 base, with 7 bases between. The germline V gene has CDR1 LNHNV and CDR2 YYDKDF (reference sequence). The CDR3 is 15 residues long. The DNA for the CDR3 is TGTGCCACCAGCAGAGACAGGGGCAGCAATCAGCCCCAGCATTTT. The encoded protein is CATSRDRGSNQPQHF.

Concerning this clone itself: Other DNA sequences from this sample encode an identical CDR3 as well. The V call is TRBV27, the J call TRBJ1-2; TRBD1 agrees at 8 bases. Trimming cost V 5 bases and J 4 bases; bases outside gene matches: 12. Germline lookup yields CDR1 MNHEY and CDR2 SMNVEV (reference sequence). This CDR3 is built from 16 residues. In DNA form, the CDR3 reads TGTGCCAGCAGTGGTCACAGGGGGGAGCGTTCCTATGGCTACACCTTC. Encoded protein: CASSGHRGERSYGYTF.

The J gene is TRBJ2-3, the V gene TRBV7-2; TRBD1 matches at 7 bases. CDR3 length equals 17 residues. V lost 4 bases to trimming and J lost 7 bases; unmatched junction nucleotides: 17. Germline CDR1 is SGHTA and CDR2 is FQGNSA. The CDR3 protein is CASSSPQGDRAGNTQYF. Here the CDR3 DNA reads TGTGCCAGCAGCTCACCCCAGGGAGACAGGGCTGGAAATACGCAGTATTTT.

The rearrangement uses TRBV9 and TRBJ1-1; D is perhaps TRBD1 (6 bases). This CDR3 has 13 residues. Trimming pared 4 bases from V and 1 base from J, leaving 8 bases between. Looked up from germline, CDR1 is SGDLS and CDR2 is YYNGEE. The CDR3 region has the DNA TGTGCCAGCAGCCAAGGGGGGAACACTGAAGCTTTCTTT. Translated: CASSQGGNTEAFF.

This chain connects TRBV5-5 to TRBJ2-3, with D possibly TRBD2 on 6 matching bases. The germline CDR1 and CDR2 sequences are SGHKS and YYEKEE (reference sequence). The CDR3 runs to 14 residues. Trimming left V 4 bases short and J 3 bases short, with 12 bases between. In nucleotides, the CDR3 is TGTGCCAGCAGCCTACTAGCCTCAACAGATACGCAGTATTTT. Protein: CASSLLASTDTQYF.